This T cell receptor beta chain was documented in a study of OX40 agonist ivuxolimab in advanced cancers. Background on the study: Patients received ivuxolimab, an agonistic anti-OX40 (CD134) antibody. Dose-escalation patients suffered from hepatocellular carcinoma, melanoma, renal cell or head and neck cancer.

Data came from immunoSEQ multiplex PCR; TCRdb stores just in-frame clones and leaves some out. The table records around 26,000 clones, under 95% of them present only once. Unmatched junction bases numbered 9, after V lost 4 bases and J lost 4 bases. The germline CDR1 and CDR2 sequences are LGHNA and YSLEER. CDR3 length: 15 amino acids. Cycle 7 day 1, cycle 4 day 1, and baseline were the timepoints at which blood was sampled. The chain carries TRBV4-3 and TRBJ2-7, with 8 bases that match TRBD1. The sample here was CD4+ or CD8+ T cells sorted from blood, taken in a trial of the OX40 agonist ivuxolimab. This clonotype originated in an adult with an advanced solid tumor such as melanoma, head and neck, liver or kidney cancer. Here the CDR3 reads CASSPTGDHGYEQYF. For the CDR3, the DNA is TGCGCCAGCAGCCCGACAGGGGACCACGGGTACGAGCAGTACTTC.